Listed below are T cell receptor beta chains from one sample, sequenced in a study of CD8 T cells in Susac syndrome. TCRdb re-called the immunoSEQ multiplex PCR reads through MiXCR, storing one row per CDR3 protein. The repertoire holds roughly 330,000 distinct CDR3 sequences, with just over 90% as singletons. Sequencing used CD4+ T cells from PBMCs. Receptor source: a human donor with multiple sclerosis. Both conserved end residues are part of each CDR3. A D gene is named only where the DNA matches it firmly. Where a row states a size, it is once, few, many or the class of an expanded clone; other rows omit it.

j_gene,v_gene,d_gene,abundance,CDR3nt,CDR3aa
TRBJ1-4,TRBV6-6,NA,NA,TGTGCCAGCACCCTTTCTGGACAGCCTAATGAAAAACTGTTTTTT,CASTLSGQPNEKLFF
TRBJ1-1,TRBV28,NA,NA,TGTGCCAGCAGCGCTCCCCCCCGGGCTTTCTTT,CASSAPPRAFF
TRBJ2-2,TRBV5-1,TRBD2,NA,TGCGCCAGCAGCTTGTCCGCTAGCGGGGGTGACGGGGAGCTGTTTTTT,CASSLSASGGDGELFF
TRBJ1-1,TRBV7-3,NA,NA,TGTGCCAGCAGCTTAAGTGCAGCCCTGGGCACTGAAGCTTTCTTT,CASSLSAALGTEAFF
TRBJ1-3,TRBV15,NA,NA,TGTGCCACCAGCAGAGACGTCCTGGGCGAAAACACCATATATTTT,CATSRDVLGENTIYF
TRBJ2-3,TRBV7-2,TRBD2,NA,TGTGCCAGCAGCGCGGGACTAGCGGGGGGGCAAGATACGCAGTATTTT,CASSAGLAGGQDTQYF
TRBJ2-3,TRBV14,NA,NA,TGTGCCAGCAGCCAAGAAGGGAGTAAGAGGCTAGATACGCAGTATTTT,CASSQEGSKRLDTQYF
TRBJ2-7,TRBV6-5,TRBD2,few,TGTGCCAGCAGGCCCGGTTCTAGCGGAGTCAACGAGCAGTACTTC,CASRPGSSGVNEQYF
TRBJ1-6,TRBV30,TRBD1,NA,TGTGCCTGGATTTCGACAGGGGATTATTCACCCCTCCACTTT,CAWISTGDYSPLHF
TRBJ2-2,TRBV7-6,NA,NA,TGTGCCAGCAGCTTATGGGCTAGCGTCCCCGGGGAGCTGTTTTTT,CASSLWASVPGELFF
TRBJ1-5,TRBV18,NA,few,TGTGCCAGCTCACCACAGAACAGCAATCAGCCCCAGCATTTT,CASSPQNSNQPQHF
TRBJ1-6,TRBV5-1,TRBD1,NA,TGCGCCAGCAGCGGGACAGGGGGCGCCTATAATTCACCCCTCCACTTT,CASSGTGGAYNSPLHF
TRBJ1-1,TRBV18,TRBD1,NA,TGTGCCAGCTCACCTTCGACAGGGGAAACTGAAGCTTTCTTT,CASSPSTGETEAFF
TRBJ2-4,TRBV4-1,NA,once,TGCGCCAGCTCACGGGGGTACGGCGACATTCAGTACTTC,CASSRGYGDIQYF
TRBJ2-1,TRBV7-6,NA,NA,TGTGCCAGCAGCTTGGGACTTTACAATGAGCAGTTCTTC,CASSLGLYNEQFF
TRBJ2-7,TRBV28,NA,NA,TGTGCCAGCAGTTTGCCCCGTGCGCCGTACGAGCAGTACTTC,CASSLPRAPYEQYF
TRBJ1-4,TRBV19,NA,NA,TGTGCCAGTAGTCCGGGACGAGGTGAAAAACTGTTTTTT,CASSPGRGEKLFF
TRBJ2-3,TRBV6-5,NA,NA,TGTGCCAGCCGCAACAGATTACGCACAGATACGCAGTATTTT,CASRNRLRTDTQYF
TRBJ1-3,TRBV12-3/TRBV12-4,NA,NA,TGTGCCAGCAGTTCCGGACAGCGATTCTCTGGAAACACCATATATTTT,CASSSGQRFSGNTIYF
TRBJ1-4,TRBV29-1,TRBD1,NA,TGCAGCGTAGGACAGGGGAGAGAAAAACTGTTTTTT,CSVGQGREKLFF
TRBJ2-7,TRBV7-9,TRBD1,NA,TGTGCCAGCACCCCGGGACAGGGGTTTGGCGAGCAGTACTTC,CASTPGQGFGEQYF
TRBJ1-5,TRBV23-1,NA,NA,TGCGCCAGCAGTCGATCGCGGCAGTATAGCAATCAGCCCCAGCATTTT,CASSRSRQYSNQPQHF
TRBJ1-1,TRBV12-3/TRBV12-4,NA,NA,TGTGCCAGCACCCTGACAGAGAACACTGAAGCTTTCTTT,CASTLTENTEAFF
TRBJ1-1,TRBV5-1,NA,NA,TGCGCCAGCAGCTTGGAGGGGAGGCTGGCTGAAGCTTTCTTT,CASSLEGRLAEAFF
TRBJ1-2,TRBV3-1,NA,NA,TGTGCCAGCAGCCAAGTGGGGGGCTACACCTTC,CASSQVGGYTF
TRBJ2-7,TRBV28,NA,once,TGTGCCAGCAGTTACTCGGGTCCCCTCGAGCAGTACTTC,CASSYSGPLEQYF
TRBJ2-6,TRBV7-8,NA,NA,TGTGCCAGCAGCTTAGGGACCTCTGGGGCCAACGTCCTGACTTTC,CASSLGTSGANVLTF
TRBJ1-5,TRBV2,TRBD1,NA,TGTGCCAGCAGGGGAACAGGGGACGGTCAGCCCCAGCATTTT,CASRGTGDGQPQHF
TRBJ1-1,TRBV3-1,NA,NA,TGTGCCAGCAGCCCCCTCTCGCGGAATGAAGCTTTCTTT,CASSPLSRNEAFF
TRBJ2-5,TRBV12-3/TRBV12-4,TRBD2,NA,TGTGCCAGCAGCGCCGGGACTAGCGGGGGGTCGCAAGAGACCCAGTACTTC,CASSAGTSGGSQETQYF
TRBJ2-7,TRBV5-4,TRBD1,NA,TGTGCCAGCAGCTTAACAGGGGTTGTCTACGAGCAGTACTTC,CASSLTGVVYEQYF
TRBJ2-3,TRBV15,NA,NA,TGTGCCACCAGCAGACCAGCCTATCCGGGACCCCACACAGATACGCAGTATTTT,CATSRPAYPGPHTDTQYF
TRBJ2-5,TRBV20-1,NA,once,TGCAGTGCCCCGAGAAGGAGTATGGAAGAGACCCAGTACTTC,CSAPRRSMEETQYF
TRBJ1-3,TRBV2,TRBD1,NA,TGTGCCAGCACCCGGGACAGGGGGCCTGGAAACACCATATATTTT,CASTRDRGPGNTIYF
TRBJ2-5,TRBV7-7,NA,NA,TGTGCTAGCAGCTTAGGGGGGCCCCAAGAGACCCAGTACTTC,CASSLGGPQETQYF
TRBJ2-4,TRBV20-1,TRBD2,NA,TGCAGTGCGCCGACTAGCGGGGGGGACATTCAGTACTTC,CSAPTSGGDIQYF
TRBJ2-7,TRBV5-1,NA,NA,TGCGCCAGCAGCTTCAGACTATCCTACGAGCAGTACTTC,CASSFRLSYEQYF
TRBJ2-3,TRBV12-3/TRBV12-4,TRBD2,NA,TGTGCCAGCCGGACTAGCGGGGTCACAGATACGCAGTATTTT,CASRTSGVTDTQYF
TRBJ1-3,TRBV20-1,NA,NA,TGCAGTGCCGTAGACGTGGGCGGAAACACCATATATTTT,CSAVDVGGNTIYF
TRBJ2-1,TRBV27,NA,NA,TGTGCCAGCAGAGGTTGGACTTACAATGAGCAGTTCTTC,CASRGWTYNEQFF
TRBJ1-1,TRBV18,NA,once,TGTGCCAGCTCACCCCCAGGGGCGGAAGCTTTCTTT,CASSPPGAEAFF
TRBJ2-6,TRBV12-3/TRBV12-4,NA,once,TGTGCCAGCAGTTTCTCGTGGCTCTCTGGGGCCAACGTCCTGACTTTC,CASSFSWLSGANVLTF
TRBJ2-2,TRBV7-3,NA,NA,TGTGCCAGCAGCGTATTGGAGGCCGGGGAGCTGTTTTTT,CASSVLEAGELFF
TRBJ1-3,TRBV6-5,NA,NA,TGTGCCAGCAGTTCGCGGGGCAAATCTGGAAACACCATATATTTT,CASSSRGKSGNTIYF
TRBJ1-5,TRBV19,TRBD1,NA,TGTGCCAGTGAATCGGACAGGGAATGGGCGCCCCAGCATTTT,CASESDREWAPQHF
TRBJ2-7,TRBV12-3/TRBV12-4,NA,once,TGTGCCAGCAGTTTTGTAGGGGGGCTTCAGTCCTACGAGCAGTACTTC,CASSFVGGLQSYEQYF
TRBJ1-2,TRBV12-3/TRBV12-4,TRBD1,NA,TGTGCCAGCAGACCCGACAGGGCCTATGGCTACACCTTC,CASRPDRAYGYTF
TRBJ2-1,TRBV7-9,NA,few,TGTGCCAGCAGCCCTGGTCCCGAGCAGTTCTTC,CASSPGPEQFF
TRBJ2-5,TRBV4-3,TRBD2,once,TGCGCCAGCAGCCAGGGGCGGGGGGAGACCCAGTACTTC,CASSQGRGETQYF
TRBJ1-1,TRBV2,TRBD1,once,TGTGCCAGCAGGGGGGACAGGATGAACACTGAAGCTTTCTTT,CASRGDRMNTEAFF
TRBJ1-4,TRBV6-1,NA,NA,TGTGCCAGCAGTGACGCCGGGACGGCGGGGGAAAAACTGTTTTTT,CASSDAGTAGEKLFF
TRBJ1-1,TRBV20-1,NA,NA,TGCAGTGCTTGGACAGACACTGAAGCTTTCTTT,CSAWTDTEAFF
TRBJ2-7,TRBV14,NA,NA,TGTGCCAGCGCGGACTTCTACGAGCAGTACTTC,CASADFYEQYF
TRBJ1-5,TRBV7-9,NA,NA,TGTGCCAGCAGCCGGTTGGATAGCAATCAGCCCCAGCATTTT,CASSRLDSNQPQHF
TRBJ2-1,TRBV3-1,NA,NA,TGTGCCAGCAGCCTGCTAAGCGCGGGGAATGAGCAGTTCTTC,CASSLLSAGNEQFF
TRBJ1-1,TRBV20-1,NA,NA,TGCAGTGCTAGGACGGGGGGGCCTGAAGCTTTCTTT,CSARTGGPEAFF
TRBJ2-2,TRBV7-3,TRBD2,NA,TGTGCCAGCAGCCTAAGGGGACTAGCGACGAACACCGGGGAGCTGTTTTTT,CASSLRGLATNTGELFF
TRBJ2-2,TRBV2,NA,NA,TGTGCCAGCCGCCTAGCGAGGGCCGGGGAGCTGTTTTTT,CASRLARAGELFF
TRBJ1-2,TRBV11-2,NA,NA,TGTGCCAGCAGCCCCGGGATTTCTTTTGCCTATGGCTACACCTTC,CASSPGISFAYGYTF